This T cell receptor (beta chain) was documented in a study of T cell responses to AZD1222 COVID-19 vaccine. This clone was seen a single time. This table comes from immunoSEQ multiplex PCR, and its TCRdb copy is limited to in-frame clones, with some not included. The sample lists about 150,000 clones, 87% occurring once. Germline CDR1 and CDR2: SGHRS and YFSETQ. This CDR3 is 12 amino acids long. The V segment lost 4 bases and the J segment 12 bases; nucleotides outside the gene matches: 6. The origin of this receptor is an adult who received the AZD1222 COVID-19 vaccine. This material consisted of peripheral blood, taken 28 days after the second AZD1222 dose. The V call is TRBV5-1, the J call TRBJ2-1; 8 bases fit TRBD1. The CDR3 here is CASSNDRGGQFF. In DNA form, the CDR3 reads TGCGCCAGCAGCAATGACAGGGGTGGGCAGTTCTTC.